One and the same sample provided the 30 T cell receptor beta chains below, sequenced in a study of cytomegalovirus exposure and HLA in healthy donors (dated by TCRdb to about 2017). Libraries were constructed by the immunoSEQ multiplex PCR assay. A mixture of 60 forward primers for TCR Vbeta segments and 13 reverse primers for TCR Jbeta segments was used in the multiplex PCR. TCRdb obtained this table from immuneACCESS and retained in-frame rearrangements with V and J assigned. These tables miss some clones; where compared with another copy, unresolved V genes account for less than half of the shortfall, and the remainder is unexplained. This sample gives about 160,000 clones in total; approximately 80% of them show up just once. About 2.4% of the sample lies in the top ten. The sample taken for sequencing was PBMCs. The receptors come from a male donor in good health and CMV-seronegative.

This chain links TRBV6-5 with TRBJ2-7; 11 nucleotides match TRBD1. The CDR3 has 15 amino acids. Germline values: CDR1 MNHEY, CDR2 SVGAGI. Germline trimming cut 6 bases from V and 7 bases from J; bases unmatched to any gene: 11. The CDR3 DNA is TGTGCCAGCAGAGACCCGGGACAGGGGGTTGGAGAGCAGTACTTC. Translation gives CASRDPGQGVGEQYF.

This chain joins TRBV4-3 and TRBJ2-2, with D perhaps TRBD1 (6 bases). Looked up from germline, CDR1 is LGHNA and CDR2 is YSLEER. This CDR3 has 18 residues. V lost 1 base to trimming and J lost 0 bases, with 15 bases between them. DNA of the CDR3: TGCGCCAGCAGCCAAGTGGTACCCGGGGACACGAACACCGGGGAGCTGTTTTTT. Protein product: CASSQVVPGDTNTGELFF.

This chain uses TRBV29-1 with TRBJ1-1; the match to TRBD1 covers 9 bases. Germline CDR1 reads SQVTM; CDR2 reads ANQGSEA. V lost 5 bases to trimming and J lost 1 base; unmatched junction nucleotides: 2. This CDR3 has 13 residues. This chain's CDR3 is CSVLQGANTEAFF. Here the CDR3 DNA reads TGCAGCGTTCTACAGGGGGCGAACACTGAAGCTTTCTTT.

The CDR3 region has the DNA TGTGCCAGCAGCGGGGGACAGGGTAACACCGGGGAGCTGTTTTTT. It is translated as CASSGGQGNTGELFF. V usage is TRBV7-8 and J usage is TRBJ2-2; 9 bases match TRBD1. The V gene's germline CDR1 is SGHVS and CDR2 FQNEAQ. This CDR3 is 15 amino acids long. Unmatched junction bases numbered 3, after V lost 5 bases and J lost 2 bases.

Worth noting for this clone: Compared with germline, one end of the junction differs, possibly owing to a read error. The chain is built from TRBV6-1 and TRBJ2-7; D not certain. Germline CDR1 reads MNHNS; CDR2 reads SASEGT. The CDR3 totals 14 residues. The CDR3 spells CASREGPSSHEQYF. As DNA, the CDR3 is TGTGCCAGCAGGGAAGGGCCCAGTAGCCACGAGCAGTACTTC.

The J gene is TRBJ2-7, the V gene TRBV28; 10 bases align to TRBD1. The germline gives CDR1 MDHEN, CDR2 SYDVKM. This CDR3 region has 15 residues. V gave up 5 bases and J gave up 7 bases; unmatched junction bases: 11. The CDR3 loop reads CASSGTRTGGWEQYF. The DNA for the CDR3 is TGTGCCAGCAGTGGCACCCGGACAGGGGGGTGGGAGCAGTACTTC.

The rearrangement uses TRBV4-3 and TRBJ2-1, with D unresolved. This CDR3 contains 15 residues. Looked up from germline, CDR1 is LGHNA and CDR2 is YSLEER. V lost 0 bases and J lost 6, with 12 bases in between. The CDR3 is CASSQDVGYFNEQFF. The CDR3 region has the DNA TGCGCCAGCAGCCAAGACGTGGGCTACTTCAATGAGCAGTTCTTC.

The CDR3 reads CAWSVSGAGGYTF. Here the CDR3 DNA reads TGTGCCTGGAGTGTATCTGGGGCTGGCGGCTACACCTTC. V is TRBV30 and J is TRBJ1-2, with D possibly TRBD1 on 5 matching bases. The germline V gene has CDR1 GTSNPN and CDR2 SVGIG (reference sequence). Trimming pared 0 bases from V and 8 bases from J, leaving 13 bases between. The CDR3 loop spans 13 amino acids.

The chain combines TRBV6-6 with TRBJ1-1; D is possibly TRBD1 (6 bases). The V gene lost 4 bases and the J gene lost 0 bases, with 12 bases spanning the gap. The V gene's germline CDR1 is MNHNY and CDR2 SVGAGI (reference sequence). The CDR3 is 15 residues long. The CDR3 here is CASSSYREMNTEAFF. CDR3 nucleotide sequence: TGTGCCAGCAGTTCCTACAGGGAAATGAACACTGAAGCTTTCTTT.

A word on this clone: One end of the junction does not line up with germline, which may come from a read error. The rearrangement uses TRBV7-9 and TRBJ1-2, with 7 positions matching TRBD1. The CDR3 consists of 15 residues. Germline CDR1 SEHNR, CDR2 FQNEAQ (reference sequence). This CDR3 is CSSSPRDRVNYGYTF. Written as DNA, the CDR3 is TGTTCCAGCAGCCCCAGGGACAGAGTCAACTATGGCTACACCTTC.

The chain couples TRBV6-5 to TRBJ2-2, with TRBD1 matching 7 bases. Trimming removed 1 base from V and 3 bases from J; junction bases left unmatched: 5. The CDR3 sequence is 16 residues long. Germline CDR1 reads MNHEY; CDR2 reads SVGAGI. The CDR3 is CASSYFATGDTGELFF. The CDR3, as DNA: TGTGCCAGCAGTTACTTTGCCACAGGGGACACCGGGGAGCTGTTTTTT.

V gene TRBV5-6 combines with J gene TRBJ1-1; no clear D gene. The CDR3 consists of 15 residues. Looked up from germline, CDR1 is SGHDT and CDR2 is YYEEEE. The V end was cut by 6 bases, the J end by 5 bases, with 20 bases between. Here the CDR3 DNA reads TGTGCCAGCACCGTCGACCGTTCCTGGAGGACTGAAGCTTTCTTT. Residues: CASTVDRSWRTEAFF.

The rearrangement links TRBV6-5 to TRBJ1-1; no clear D gene. Trimming left V 0 bases short and J 4 bases short, with 12 bases between. In germline, CDR1 is MNHEY, CDR2 SVGAGI. The CDR3 extends over 15 amino acids. In nucleotides, the CDR3 is TGTGCCAGCAGTTACTCGGTCGCGCGGGGCACTGAAGCTTTCTTT. Its protein product is CASSYSVARGTEAFF.

This clone was detected only a few times. V is TRBV5-6 and J is TRBJ1-4, with 10 bases that match TRBD1. With V trimmed by 3 bases and J by 8 bases, 7 bases remained unmatched. From germline, CDR1 is SGHDT and CDR2 YYEEEE. The CDR3 contains 15 residues. CDR3 region: CASSSGQGIGEKLFF. For the CDR3, the DNA is TGTGCCAGCAGCTCGGGACAGGGGATAGGAGAAAAACTGTTTTTT.

Remarks on this clone: Relative to the germline gene, one junction end is altered; a read error may explain this. The chain carries TRBV7-7 and TRBJ2-7; 12 bases fit TRBD2. From germline, CDR1 is SSHAT and CDR2 FNYEAQ (reference sequence). The CDR3 totals 15 residues. CDR3 amino acids: CASSPGLAGSYEQYF. CDR3 in DNA: TGTGCTAGCAGCCCAGGACTAGCGGGGAGCTACGAGCAGTACTTC.

The chain couples TRBV7-2 to TRBJ2-1; 7 bases align to TRBD2. With 1 base clipped from V and 7 bases from J, the junction kept 10 bases outside the gene matches. Germline CDR1 is SGHTA and CDR2 is FQGNSA. The CDR3 covers 16 residues. CDR3 residues: CASSLVGGRAGNEQFF. As DNA, the CDR3 is TGTGCCAGCAGCTTAGTGGGCGGGAGAGCGGGGAATGAGCAGTTCTTC.

The chain has TRBV5-6 and TRBJ2-5; TRBD1 might be the D (6 bases). Per the germline V gene, CDR1 is SGHDT and CDR2 is YYEEEE. The CDR3 sequence is 13 residues long. V was shortened by 5 bases and J by 5 bases, with 13 bases between the two germline ends. The CDR3 nucleotides read TGTGCCAGCAGGATACAGGGAGAGGAGACCCAGTACTTC. This translates into CASRIQGEETQYF.

The rearrangement uses TRBV28 and TRBJ2-1, with D perhaps matching TRBD2 (5 bases). The CDR3 extends over 14 amino acids. V was cut by 3 bases and J by 3 bases, with 9 bases left in between. The germline V gene encodes CDR1 MDHEN and CDR2 SYDVKM. The CDR3 coding sequence is TGTGCCAGCAGTTTCACGGGGAGCTACAATGAGCAGTTCTTC. It is translated as CASSFTGSYNEQFF.

V usage is TRBV15 and J usage is TRBJ2-2, with no clear D. Trimming took 0 bases from V and 4 from J, leaving 9 bases between them. The CDR3 is 15 residues long. CDR1 is LNHNV, CDR2 YYDKDF, per germline (reference sequence). This chain's CDR3 is CATSRDRSRTGELFF. Here the CDR3 DNA reads TGTGCCACCAGCAGAGATCGGTCGCGCACCGGGGAGCTGTTTTTT. Based on the CDR3 plus reference TRBV15 and TRBJ2-2, the full variable domain is DAMVIQNPRYQVTQFGKPVTLSCSQTLNHNVMYWYQQKSSQAPKLLFHYYDKDFNNEADTPDNFQSRRPNTSFCFLDIRSPGLGDTAMYLCATSRDRSRTGELFFGEGSRLTVL.

The chain is built from TRBV19 and TRBJ2-6; D remains unclear. The CDR3 covers 16 residues. The V and J ends lost 7 bases and 0 bases respectively, with 13 bases between them. CDR1 is LNHDA, CDR2 SQIVND, per germline (reference sequence). The CDR3 loop reads CASNQIKSSGANVLTF. The CDR3 DNA is TGTGCCAGTAACCAAATAAAGAGCTCTGGGGCCAACGTCCTGACTTTC.

The J gene is TRBJ1-4, the V gene TRBV9; 7 bases agree with TRBD1. This CDR3 region has 14 residues. The V and J ends lost 4 bases and 6 bases, in that order; junction bases with no gene match: 6. Per the germline V gene, CDR1 is SGDLS and CDR2 is YYNGEE. For the CDR3, the DNA is TGTGCCAGCAGCCGCCACGACAGGGATGAAAAACTGTTTTTT. Its protein is CASSRHDRDEKLFF.

The CDR3 region is CASRETGAPEAFF. The CDR3 DNA sequence: TGTGCCAGCAGGGAGACAGGAGCCCCAGAAGCTTTCTTT. This chain uses TRBV14 with TRBJ1-1; D may be TRBD1 (6 bases). The V and J ends lost 6 bases and 8 bases respectively, with 16 bases between them. The CDR3 length is 13 residues. Germline CDR1 SGHDN, CDR2 FVKESK.

This clone was observed a few times. The chain combines TRBV5-4 with TRBJ1-1, with 8 bases lining up with TRBD1. The CDR3 extends over 14 amino acids. V shed 4 bases and J 7 bases; nucleotides not matched to a gene: 9. Germline V CDR1 and CDR2: SGHNT, YYREEE (reference sequence). CDR3 residues: CASSTGQGRGEAFF. CDR3 DNA sequence: TGTGCCAGCAGCACCGGACAGGGAAGGGGTGAAGCTTTCTTT.

The chain recombines TRBV27 with TRBJ2-1; weak D call: TRBD2 (5 bases). CDR1 and CDR2 from the germline V gene are MNHEY and SMNVEV (reference sequence). The ends were cut back, 5 bases at V and 4 bases at J, with 12 bases in the middle. The CDR3 covers 14 residues. This chain's CDR3 is CASSARGLYNEQFF. The DNA of the CDR3 is TGTGCCAGCAGTGCGCGAGGGCTGTACAATGAGCAGTTCTTC.

The V call is TRBV10-2, the J call TRBJ2-7; 10 nucleotides match TRBD2. This CDR3 is built from 13 residues. V shed 7 bases and J 5 bases; nucleotides not matched to a gene: 5. Germline lookup yields CDR1 WSHSY and CDR2 SAAADI. The CDR3 sequence: CASTSGSSDEQYF. CDR3 in DNA: TGCGCCAGCACTAGCGGGAGTTCTGACGAGCAGTACTTC.

CDR3 residues: CASSSLPGQPQHF. DNA for the CDR3: TGTGCCAGTAGTTCCCTTCCCGGGCAGCCCCAGCATTTT. The V and J genes are TRBV19 and TRBJ1-5, with D unclear. The CDR3 totals 13 residues. V was trimmed by 5 bases and J by 7 bases, leaving 12 bases between them. Germline V gives CDR1 LNHDA, CDR2 SQIVND (reference sequence).

There are a few counts of this clone. The chain recombines TRBV27 with TRBJ2-7; 8 bases are a match to TRBD1. The trim removed 5 bases at V and 5 bases at J, leaving 11 bases unmatched. CDR3 length: 15 residues. Germline CDR1 reads MNHEY; CDR2 reads SMNVEV (reference sequence). CDR3 sequence reads: CASSKRQGTRNEQYF. The CDR3 DNA follows: TGTGCCAGCAGTAAAAGACAGGGGACGAGGAACGAGCAGTACTTC.

This chain links TRBV4-1 with TRBJ1-5; 7 bases map to TRBD1. The CDR3 consists of 15 residues. With V trimmed by 8 bases and J by 3 bases, 10 bases remained unmatched. Germline V CDR1 and CDR2: MGHRA, YSYEKL. The CDR3 bases are TGCGCCAGCGCTTGGGGCAGGGGGTACAATCAGCCCCAGCATTTT. This encodes CASAWGRGYNQPQHF.

This clone has a handful of counts. This chain joins TRBV6-5 and TRBJ1-1; D may be TRBD1 (5 bases). Germline-derived CDR1 and CDR2 are MNHEY and SVGAGI. The CDR3 covers 14 residues. V was trimmed by 3 bases and J by 7 bases, leaving 15 bases between them. DNA of the CDR3: TGTGCCAGCAGTTATTCGGCAGGGCAAAGTGAAGCTTTCTTT. Translated: CASSYSAGQSEAFF.

This clone was recorded once. J is TRBJ1-1 and V is TRBV7-3; TRBD1 agrees at 9 bases. In germline, CDR1 is SGHTA, CDR2 FQGTGA. The CDR3 covers 15 residues. Trimming took 4 bases from V and 3 from J; bases not matched to a gene: 6. For the CDR3, the DNA is TGTGCCAGCAGCTACGGACAGGGGAGGGACACTGAAGCTTTCTTT. Amino acid sequence: CASSYGQGRDTEAFF.